This T cell receptor (beta chain) was identified during a study of PD-L1 blockade in urothelial cancer. The time point denotes: peripheral blood 6 weeks after treatment start. Only in-frame clones appear in the TCRdb table, and some are missing; sequencing was by immunoSEQ multiplex PCR. The sample has 48,000 or so clones; roughly 80% are singletons. The sequence came from an older man with urothelial cancer. The starting material was PBMCs, obtained around atezolizumab (anti-PD-L1) treatment.

The CDR3 DNA is TGTGCCAGCAGCCCCGGCTATGAGGGAGCTTTCTTT. Amino acid sequence: CASSPGYEGAFF. J is TRBJ1-1 and V is TRBV7-6; D ambiguous. The CDR3 length is 12 residues. V was clipped by 5 bases and J by 10 bases, with 14 bases between them. Germline V gene sequence: CDR1 SGHVS, CDR2 FNYEAQ. Together with reference TRBV7-6 and TRBJ1-1, the CDR3 gives the full variable domain: GAGVSQSPRYKVTKRGQDVALRCDPISGHVSLYWYRQALGQGPEFLTYFNYEAQQDKSGLPNDRFSAERPEGSISTLTIQRTEQRDSAMYRCASSPGYEGAFFGQGTRLTVV.